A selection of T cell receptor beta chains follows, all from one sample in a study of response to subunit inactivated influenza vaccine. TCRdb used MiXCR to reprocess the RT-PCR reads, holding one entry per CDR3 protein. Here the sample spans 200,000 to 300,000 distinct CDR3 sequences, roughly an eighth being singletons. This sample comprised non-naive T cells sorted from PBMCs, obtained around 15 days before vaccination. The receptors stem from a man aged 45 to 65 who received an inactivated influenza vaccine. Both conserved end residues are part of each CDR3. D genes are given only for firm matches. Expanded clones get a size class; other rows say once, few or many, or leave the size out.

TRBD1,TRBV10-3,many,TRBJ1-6,CAIRQGAVDNSPLHF,TGTGCCATTCGACAGGGGGCTGTGGATAATTCACCCCTCCACTTT
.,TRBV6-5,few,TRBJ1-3,CASSYGPRNTIYF,TGTGCCAGCAGTTACGGGCCCCGAAACACCATATATTTT
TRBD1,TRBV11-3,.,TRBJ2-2,CASSSGTGLVGELFF,TGTGCCAGCAGCTCAGGGACAGGGTTGGTCGGGGAGCTGTTTTTT
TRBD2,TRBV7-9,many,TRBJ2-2,CASSRGLVKGTGELFF,TGTGCCAGCAGCCGGGGACTAGTTAAAGGCACCGGGGAGCTGTTTTTT
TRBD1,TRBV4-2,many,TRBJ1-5,CASSHYGQGANQPQHF,TGTGCCAGCAGCCATTATGGACAGGGGGCGAATCAGCCCCAGCATTTT
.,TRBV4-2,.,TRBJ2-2,CASSQDPIVGSNTGELFF,TGTGCCAGCAGCCAAGATCCGATAGTGGGATCCAACACCGGGGAGCTGTTTTTT
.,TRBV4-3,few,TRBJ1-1,CASSQDGRQVYTEAFF,TGCGCCAGCAGCCAAGATGGACGACAGGTTTACACTGAAGCTTTCTTT
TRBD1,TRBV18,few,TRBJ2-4,CASSPTGARDIQYF,TGTGCCAGCTCACCAACAGGGGCGCGGGACATTCAGTACTTC
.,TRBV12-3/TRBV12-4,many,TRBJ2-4,CASGTGTFDIQYF,TGTGCCAGCGGAACCGGGACTTTTGACATTCAGTACTTC
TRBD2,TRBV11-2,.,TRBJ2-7,CASSREGGRRLEQYF,TGTGCCAGCAGCCGGGAGGGGGGGAGGCGACTCGAGCAGTACTTC
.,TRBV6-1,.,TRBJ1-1,CASSRRGFTEAFF,TGTGCCAGCAGCCGGCGGGGATTCACTGAAGCTTTCTTT
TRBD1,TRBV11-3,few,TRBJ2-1,CASSAGTAVNEQFF,TGTGCCAGCAGCGCCGGGACAGCAGTCAATGAGCAGTTCTTC
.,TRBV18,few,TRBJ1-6,CASSPIGRGIDSPLHF,TGTGCCAGCTCACCAATTGGCAGGGGTATAGATTCACCCCTCCACTTT
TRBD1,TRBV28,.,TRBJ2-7,CASSNRDRAYEQYF,TGTGCCAGCAGTAACCGGGACAGGGCTTACGAGCAGTACTTC
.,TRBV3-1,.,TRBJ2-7,CASRPGGGSYEQYF,TGTGCCAGCAGACCTGGGGGCGGCTCCTACGAGCAGTACTTC
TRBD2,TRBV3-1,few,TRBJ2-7,CASSQEVGLSYEQYF,TGTGCCAGCAGCCAAGAGGTGGGACTAAGCTACGAGCAGTACTTC
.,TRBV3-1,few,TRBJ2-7,CATRSSSSYEQYF,TGTGCCACCCGGTCGTCAAGCTCCTACGAGCAGTACTTC
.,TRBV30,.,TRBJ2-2,CAWSVVLTGELFF,TGTGCCTGGAGTGTCGTTCTCACCGGGGAGCTGTTTTTT
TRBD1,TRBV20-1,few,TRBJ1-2,CSGGQGAYGYTF,TGCAGTGGAGGACAGGGGGCTTATGGCTACACCTTC
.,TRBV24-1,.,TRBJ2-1,CATSLPTNEQFF,TGTGCCACCAGTTTACCCACCAATGAGCAGTTCTTC
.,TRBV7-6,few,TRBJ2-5,CASSPTVQETQYF,TGTGCCAGCAGCCCGACAGTCCAAGAGACCCAGTACTTC
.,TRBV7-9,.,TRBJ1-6,CASSPGGREGSPLHF,TGTGCCAGCAGCCCCGGGGGCAGGGAAGGATCACCCCTCCACTTT
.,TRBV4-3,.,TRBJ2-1,CASSQLGAGIGYNEQFF,TGCGCCAGCAGCCAGCTTGGGGCGGGGATTGGGTACAATGAGCAGTTCTTC
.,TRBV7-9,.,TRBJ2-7,CASRLDSQQQYF,TGTGCCAGCAGATTGGACAGCCAACAGCAGTACTTC
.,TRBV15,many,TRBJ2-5,CATSRDIGVRTRQETQYF,TGTGCCACCAGCAGAGATATTGGGGTGCGTACCCGACAAGAGACCCAGTACTTC
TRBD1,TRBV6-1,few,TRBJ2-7,CASKKDRGLYEQYF,TGTGCCAGCAAAAAAGACAGGGGTCTCTACGAGCAGTACTTC
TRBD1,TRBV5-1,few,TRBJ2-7,CASSLGVGQSYEQYF,TGCGCCAGCAGCTTGGGTGTGGGACAGTCCTACGAGCAGTACTTC
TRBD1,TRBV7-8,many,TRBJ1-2,CASSPTGTVGYGYTF,TGTGCCAGCAGCCCCACCGGGACAGTAGGCTATGGCTACACCTTC
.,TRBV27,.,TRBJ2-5,CASSTQGRGARGTQYF,TGTGCCAGCAGTACACAGGGACGGGGTGCACGGGGGACCCAGTACTTC
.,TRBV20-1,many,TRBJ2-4,CSARDRQKNNIQYF,TGCAGTGCTAGAGATCGACAGAAAAATAACATTCAGTACTTC
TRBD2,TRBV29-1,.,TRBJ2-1,CSMPTSGRGSYNEQFF,TGCAGCATGCCGACTAGCGGGAGGGGGTCCTACAATGAGCAGTTCTTC
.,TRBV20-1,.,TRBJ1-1,CSASRDANTEAFF,TGCAGTGCGAGCCGGGACGCGAACACTGAAGCTTTCTTT
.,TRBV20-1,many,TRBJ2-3,CSADGLGSTDTQYF,TGCAGTGCTGACGGACTGGGGAGCACAGATACGCAGTATTTT
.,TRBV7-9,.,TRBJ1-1,CASSLDKGTEAFF,TGTGCCAGCAGCTTGGATAAAGGCACTGAAGCTTTCTTT
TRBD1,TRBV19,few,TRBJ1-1,CASSTGTGGLWDTEAFF,TGTGCCAGTAGTACCGGGACAGGGGGCCTTTGGGACACTGAAGCTTTCTTT
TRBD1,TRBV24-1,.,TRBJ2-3,CATSDSGQVTDTQYF,TGTGCCACCAGTGATTCGGGACAGGTCACAGATACGCAGTATTTT
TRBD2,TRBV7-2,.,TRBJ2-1,CASSKGRGGPNEQFF,TGTGCCAGCAGCAAAGGACGGGGGGGGCCCAATGAGCAGTTCTTC
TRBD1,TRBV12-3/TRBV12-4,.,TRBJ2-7,CASSSTGVAEQYF,TGTGCCAGCAGTTCGACAGGGGTCGCCGAGCAGTACTTC
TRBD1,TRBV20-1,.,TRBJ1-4,CSATDRGEKLFF,TGCAGTGCTACGGACAGGGGTGAAAAACTGTTTTTT
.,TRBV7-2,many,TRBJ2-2,CASSLSSGGAGELFF,TGTGCCAGCAGCTTATCCTCCGGGGGCGCCGGGGAGCTGTTTTTT
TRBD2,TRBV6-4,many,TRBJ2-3,CASSESAGEGGTDTQYF,TGTGCCAGCAGTGAATCAGCGGGAGAGGGCGGCACAGATACGCAGTATTTT
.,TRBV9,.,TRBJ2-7,CASSVDGYEQYF,TGTGCCAGCAGCGTAGATGGCTACGAGCAGTACTTC
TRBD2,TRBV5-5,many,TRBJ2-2,CASSRRLAGGGGTGELFF,TGTGCCAGCAGCCGCCGACTAGCGGGGGGCGGGGGCACCGGGGAGCTGTTTTTT
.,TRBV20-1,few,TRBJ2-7,CSASLTTGTLFEQYF,TGCAGTGCTAGCCTTACAACCGGGACTCTCTTTGAGCAGTACTTC
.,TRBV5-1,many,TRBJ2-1,CASRGETYNEQFF,TGCGCCAGCAGAGGAGAGACCTACAATGAGCAGTTCTTC
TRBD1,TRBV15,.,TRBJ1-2,CATSRGNLGTGGSGYTF,TGTGCCACCAGCAGAGGAAATCTCGGGACAGGGGGCAGCGGCTACACCTTC
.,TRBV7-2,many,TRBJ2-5,CASSLARSGETQYF,TGTGCCAGCAGCTTAGCGCGGTCTGGAGAGACCCAGTACTTC
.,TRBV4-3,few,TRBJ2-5,CASSQGQQGQETQYF,TGCGCCAGCAGCCAAGGACAGCAGGGCCAAGAGACCCAGTACTTC
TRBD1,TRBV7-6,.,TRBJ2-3,CASSLPQGDIRSTDTQYF,TGTGCCAGCAGCTTACCTCAGGGGGACATCCGCTCCACAGATACGCAGTATTTT
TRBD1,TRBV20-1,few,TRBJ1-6,CSARVSDRGSNNSPLHF,TGCAGTGCTAGAGTCTCGGACAGGGGAAGTAATAATTCACCCCTCCACTTT